Listed here is a single T cell receptor beta chain. The record originates from a study of blood T cell repertoires in COVID-19. Study background: Spain, Italy and the United States supplied samples that represented acute and convalescent COVID-19. PBMCs, B-cell-depleted T cells, or T cells were the source of the cDNA or gDNA that made up the material.

CDR3 length: 16 amino acids. The germline V and J ends were trimmed by 5 bases and 2 bases, with 16 bases remaining between them. Germline V CDR1 and CDR2: LNHDA, SQIVND (reference sequence). In the original processing: Amplifying reference gene primers gave estimates of nucleated cell counts. Libraries were prepared by immunoSEQ multiplex PCR; TCRdb keeps only in-frame clonotypes and omits some of them. V, J and clone size derive from that table, while D and trimming were established from the DNA sequence. The repertoire holds 250,000 to 300,000 clones, roughly 90% seen once, with about 11% in the top ten.

The chain is built from TRBV19 and TRBJ2-1, with D possibly TRBD2 on 6 matching bases. The TCR originated in a young woman with COVID-19, enrolled during active disease. The sequencing sample was made of peripheral blood. The DNA of the CDR3 is TGTGCCAGTAGTTCCTCCGGGACTTCCCCCTACAATGAGCAGTTCTTC. It translates to CASSSSGTSPYNEQFF.